The clone carrying this T cell receptor (beta chain) was detected many times. The target antigen is unknown. RNA transcripts provided the source from which TCR beta CDR3 regions were amplified. The HTBI primer set served for first-round RT-PCR of the TCR CDR3. TCRdb called the multiplex PCR reads again in MiXCR, with one record for every CDR3 protein. The sample lists some 350,000 distinct CDR3 sequences, roughly an eighth occurring once. This specimen belongs to a study of T cells in Graves' hyperthyroidism and ophthalmopathy. Study observations and caveats: The model anticipated ophthalmopathy a median about 7 months pre-onset.

Clinical symptoms, serum thyroxine and TRAb, thyroid ultrasound and orbital computed tomography together formed the diagnostic basis. The V gene's germline CDR1 is MNHNS and CDR2 SASEGT. The CDR3 extends over 16 amino acids. V lost 6 bases and J lost 0, with 15 bases in between. The sequence derives from a woman between 35 and 50 years old with Graves' ophthalmopathy. The rearrangement joins TRBV6-1 to TRBJ1-3; maybe TRBD1 (6 bases). Sequencing was done on a sample of blood. CDR3 DNA: TGTGCCAGCAGCGGACAGCCCTTCTTCTCTGGAAACACCATATATTTT. Amino acids: CASSGQPFFSGNTIYF.